This T cell receptor beta chain was documented in a study of blood T cell repertoires in COVID-19. Study at large: The origin of the acute and convalescent COVID-19 samples was the United States, Italy and Spain. PBMCs, B-cell-depleted T cells, or T cells were the source of the cDNA or gDNA that made up the material.

This CDR3 region has 11 residues. Between the trimmed V and J ends, which lost 7 bases and 5 bases, there was a span of 7 bases. Germline V CDR1 and CDR2: SGDLS, YYNGEE. In this sample, this clone turned up once. Seattle enrolled patients during active infection and tracked them longitudinally. In the source study's methods: Quantification of nucleated cells was approximated via reference gene primer amplification. TCRdb's copy holds only in-frame clones and misses some; the assay was immunoSEQ multiplex PCR. That table gives V, J and clone size, and the DNA gave D and trimming. The sample has some 130,000 clones; roughly 90% are singletons.

Sequences were obtained from peripheral blood. The receptor's source is a man in his sixties with COVID-19, enrolled during active disease. The V and J genes are TRBV9 and TRBJ2-1; D gene ambiguous. CDR3 DNA sequence: TGTGCCAGCTACTCACACAATGAGCAGTTCTTC. Its protein product is CASYSHNEQFF.